The rows below give T cell receptor beta chains drawn from one sample of a study of cytomegalovirus exposure and HLA in healthy donors. The table came from immunoSEQ multiplex PCR; TCRdb's copy has only in-frame clones and leaves some out. The sample includes about 160,000 clones, about nine tenths of them seen just once. Sequenced material: PBMCs. These receptors originate from a woman in her 30s in good health and CMV-seronegative. Each CDR3 is given without its conserved first and last residue. Each record gives: V gene, CDR3 protein.

V: TRBV6-5
CDR3: ASRRTGTLPEKLF

V: TRBV9
CDR3: ASSLRDSQSYEQY

V: TRBV4-3
CDR3: ASSQDPHNTNEKLF

V: TRBV7-9
CDR3: ASSLARVAGVFEQF

V: TRBV4-3
CDR3: ASSQAQGSTDTQY

V: TRBV7-2
CDR3: ASSLGWAEPYEQY

V: TRBV30
CDR3: AWSGQVGNTIY

V: TRBV28
CDR3: ASRRDSTNYGYT

V: TRBV15
CDR3: ATSRTRNNYGYT

V: TRBV18
CDR3: ASSPTSGSTDTQY

V: TRBV4-3
CDR3: ASSQATGGFYGYT

V: TRBV27
CDR3: ASRRPKYNEQF

V: TRBV7-2
CDR3: ASSFVGGSSYNEQF

V: TRBV15
CDR3: ATSRDPNRGRTEAF

V: TRBV5-1
CDR3: ASSLGLNTGELF

V: TRBV18
CDR3: ASSYRQRDRQETQY

V: TRBV15
CDR3: ATSRVRGEYNEQF

V: TRBV14
CDR3: ASSQRPWGRTDTQY

V: TRBV18
CDR3: ASSGDRSDSYEQY

V: TRBV15
CDR3: ATSRVGEIEQY

V: TRBV7-2
CDR3: ASHRDRATEAF

V: TRBV7-9
CDR3: ASSEVGVGSTEAF

V: TRBV6-5
CDR3: ASSYSPGRRATEAF

V: TRBV2
CDR3: ASSGSGTDTQY

V: TRBV4-1
CDR3: ASSRDRGRWETQY

V: TRBV4-1
CDR3: ASSQERGLNQPQH

V: TRBV11-2
CDR3: ASSLISRESTEAF

V: TRBV7-9
CDR3: ASRSGEGGEKLF

V: TRBV25-1
CDR3: ASNGPKIHSSYEQY

V: TRBV30
CDR3: AGRWGESPYTDGYT

V: TRBV28
CDR3: ASSAAQRVRGYT

V: TRBV6-1
CDR3: ASSEDGTGHSYEQY

V: TRBV19
CDR3: ASSPGTGYNQPQH

V: TRBV5-6
CDR3: ASSFSSAYEQY

V: TRBV7-2
CDR3: ASSGQGIRSGANVLT

V: TRBV11-2
CDR3: ASSLRQDEAF

V: TRBV9
CDR3: ASSVGGRGTYTGELF

V: TRBV2
CDR3: ASSEVRGATDTQY

V: TRBV23-1
CDR3: ARGQGSYGYT

V: TRBV5-1
CDR3: ASSLSGFVTNEKLF

V: TRBV5-6
CDR3: ASSLNRDINQPQH

V: TRBV9
CDR3: ASSVDPISGALPEAF

V: TRBV6-5
CDR3: ASRNGGADEQY

V: TRBV5-1
CDR3: ASSSAPGGAYEQY

V: TRBV2
CDR3: ASRHQGAEEKLF

V: TRBV30
CDR3: AWSPVHYGYT

V: TRBV15
CDR3: ATSRDLLRDTQY

V: TRBV28
CDR3: ATLLRSNQPQH

V: TRBV9
CDR3: ASSGGGAGRETQY

V: TRBV9
CDR3: ASSVDTVWQPQH

V: TRBV9
CDR3: ASSVVGGSTGELF

V: TRBV27
CDR3: ASSQLKGGNSPLH

V: TRBV7-6
CDR3: ASSLAGIPGPYNEQF

V: TRBV6-5
CDR3: ASQENPYQETQY

V: TRBV7-6
CDR3: ASSLVGPYNEKLF

V: TRBV11-2
CDR3: ASSGVASGELGGYT

V: TRBV19
CDR3: ASSRTGNEQY

V: TRBV28
CDR3: ASSTPGNYGYT

V: TRBV29-1
CDR3: SVEPIRDAGNTIY